This T cell receptor (beta chain) appears in the sequencing data of a study of T cells in narcolepsy. At the level of the study: Patients with NT1 or NT2 and healthy control donors were enrolled.

V was pared by 5 bases and J by 0 bases, with 12 bases between. This CDR3 region has 16 residues. The germline V gene encodes CDR1 SGHDT and CDR2 YYEEEE. Using immunoSEQ multiplex PCR, the repertoire was profiled, and TCRdb retains in-frame clones only, with some absent. The sample shows tens of thousands of clones, around 89% of them seen only once. Notes on the study in general: Autoreactive HCRT-specific and TRIB2-specific clonotypes were marked in same-patient CSF-versus-blood CD4+ comparisons. Reportedly, autoreactive clonotypes were serially detected in patients' blood but not controls'.

In the case of this clone: No antigen is known for it.

This sequence joins TRBV5-6 and TRBJ2-6, with unresolved D. The TCR sequence derives from a human donor with narcolepsy. The sequencing input was CD45RA- memory CD4+ T cells from PBMCs. CDR3 sequence reads: CASSNTGRSGANVLTF. The CDR3 DNA follows: TGTGCCAGCAGTAACACCGGGCGCTCTGGGGCCAACGTCCTGACTTTC. Using reference TRBV5-6 and TRBJ2-6 for the parts outside the CDR3, the full variable domain is DAGVTQSPTHLIKTRGQQVTLRCSPKSGHDTVSWYQQALGQGPQFIFQYYEEEERQRGNFPDRFSGHQFPNYSSELNVNALLLGDSALYLCASSNTGRSGANVLTFGAGSRLTVL.